Below, 32 T cell receptor beta chains from the same sample are listed, as sequenced in a study of molecular identifiers for immune sequencing clone quantification. TCRdb analysed the PCR reads with MiXCR anew, one entry per CDR3 protein. The profile covers under 600,000 distinct CDR3 sequences, with over 20% appearing a single time and 0.65% to 0.95% taken by the ten largest. The specimen sequenced was naive CD8+ T cells from blood, with Jurkat cell RNA spiked in. Subset of the sample: FACS-sorted CD8+CD4-CCR7+CD45RA+ naive T cells. The receptor set was obtained from a human donor in good health. Some libraries in this study had Jurkat cell RNA spiked in.

This clonotype was counted between two and nine times. The CDR3 DNA reads as TGTGCCAGTAGTCACCGGGACAGGGGGCCCTACGAGCAGTACTTC. Translating gives CASSHRDRGPYEQYF. The chain employs TRBV19 and TRBJ2-7; 12 bases match TRBD1. Germline values: CDR1 LNHDA, CDR2 SQIVND (reference sequence). Unmatched junction bases numbered 4, after V lost 5 bases and J lost 2 bases. The CDR3 consists of 15 residues.

The chain links TRBV30 to TRBJ1-1; D not resolved. Trimming stripped 2 bases from V and 5 bases from J, with 15 bases between. CDR1 and CDR2 (germline): GTSNPN, SVGIG (reference sequence). The CDR3 loop spans 14 amino acids. The CDR3 region is CAWSPGTPGTEAFF. Written as DNA, the CDR3 is TGTGCCTGGAGTCCCGGAACCCCCGGAACTGAAGCTTTCTTT.

The table lists this clonotype with many counts. The DNA for the CDR3 is TGTGCCAGCAGTTTATACAGCCCCTATGGCTACACCTTC. The encoded protein is CASSLYSPYGYTF. This rearrangement joins TRBV12-3 or TRBV12-4 to TRBJ1-2; D gene uncertain. The CDR3 covers 13 residues. V lost 2 bases and J 4 bases, leaving 8 bases between the germline ends.

A few counts support this clonotype. This chain joins TRBV19 and TRBJ2-5; D not certain. V was pared by 3 bases and J by 4 bases, with 3 bases between. This CDR3 comprises 11 residues. Per the germline V gene, CDR1 is LNHDA and CDR2 is SQIVND (reference sequence). CDR3 amino acids: CASSISETQYF. The DNA of the CDR3 is TGTGCCAGTAGTATCTCAGAGACCCAGTACTTC.

The V call is TRBV20-1, the J call TRBJ1-4; D is possibly TRBD1 (6 bases). The CDR3 loop spans 18 amino acids. The V gene lost 3 bases and the J gene lost 2 bases, with 22 bases spanning the gap. Germline-derived CDR1 and CDR2 are DFQATT and SNEGSKA (reference sequence). CDR3 nucleotide sequence: TGCAGTGCTAGGGATGATCAGGGGAGTACCTTTACTAATGAAAAACTGTTTTTT. This gives the protein CSARDDQGSTFTNEKLFF.

The J gene is TRBJ2-1, the V gene TRBV7-6; 7 bases match TRBD2. Germline CDR1 reads SGHVS; CDR2 reads FNYEAQ. The V segment lost 4 bases and the J segment 6 bases; nucleotides outside the gene matches: 15. The CDR3 loop spans 17 amino acids. CDR3 amino acids: CASSYSIPTSEGNEQFF. The CDR3 nucleotides read TGTGCCAGCAGCTATAGCATACCAACTAGCGAGGGCAATGAGCAGTTCTTC.

The V and J genes are TRBV9 and TRBJ1-1; D remains ambiguous. Per the germline V gene, CDR1 is SGDLS and CDR2 is YYNGEE. V was pared by 3 bases and J by 2 bases, with 11 bases between. The CDR3 runs 14 residues. CDR3 loop: CASSGGRSNTEAFF. The CDR3 nucleotides read TGTGCCAGCAGCGGTGGTAGATCTAACACTGAAGCTTTCTTT.

Worth noting for this clonotype: A read error may account for a junction end that differs from germline. The V and J genes are TRBV6-2 or TRBV6-3 and TRBJ2-5, with D hard to call. Germline V gene sequence: CDR1 MNHEY, CDR2 SVGEGT. The CDR3 covers 17 residues. The CDR3 DNA is TGTGCCAGCAGTGAAACTCCCTTGAGCTGGATCCAAGAGACCCAGCACTTC. Encoded protein: CASSETPLSWIQETQHF.

The chain employs TRBV6-6 and TRBJ2-7; perhaps D is TRBD1 or TRBD2 (5 bases each). V lost 7 bases and J 3 bases, leaving 16 bases between the germline ends. The germline V gene encodes CDR1 MNHNY and CDR2 SVGAGI (reference sequence). This CDR3 region has 14 residues. CDR3 residues: CASTAMGTLYEQYF. The CDR3 DNA is TGTGCCAGCACCGCCATGGGGACCCTCTACGAGCAGTACTTC.

The chain carries TRBV5-1 and TRBJ2-5; maybe TRBD1 (5 bases). Germline CDR1 SGHRS, CDR2 YFSETQ. V was clipped by 0 bases and J by 5 bases, with 11 bases between them. The CDR3 has 14 amino acids. This chain's CDR3 is CASSLEQVGETQYF. DNA for the CDR3: TGCGCCAGCAGCTTGGAACAGGTCGGGGAGACCCAGTACTTC.

V usage is TRBV19 and J usage is TRBJ2-7; D is perhaps TRBD1 or TRBD2 (5 bases each). V dropped 7 bases and J dropped 3 bases, with 22 bases sitting between them. CDR1 and CDR2 from the germline V gene are LNHDA and SQIVND (reference sequence). CDR3 size: 16 residues. In nucleotides, the CDR3 is TGTGCCAGTACCGAGGGGTCCCTCTGGCAGGGCTACGAGCAGTACTTC. This gives the protein CASTEGSLWQGYEQYF.

On this clonotype: A read error is possible here, since a much larger clone lies one base away. J is TRBJ1-6 and V is TRBV5-1; TRBD1 is a possible D gene (5 bases). Germline loops: CDR1 SGHRS, CDR2 YFSETQ. The CDR3 contains 15 residues. The DNA for the CDR3 is TGCGCCGGCAGAACTACAGGCGCTAGTAATTCACCCCTCCACTTT. It is translated as CAGRTTGASNSPLHF.

This chain uses TRBV14 with TRBJ2-2; 9 positions match TRBD2. This CDR3 has 16 residues. The trim removed 5 bases at V and 3 bases at J, leaving 7 bases unmatched. Germline CDR1 SGHDN, CDR2 FVKESK. This CDR3 is CASSRLAGVYTGELFF. The CDR3 DNA reads TGTGCCAGCAGCAGATTAGCGGGAGTATACACCGGGGAGCTGTTTTTT.

As regards this clonotype: Given a much more abundant clone one base away, this may be a read error. V gene TRBV5-3 combines with J gene TRBJ1-1; D perhaps matches TRBD1 (5 bases). TRBV5-3 is an ORF, and what it does is uncertain. The CDR3 spans 15 residues. Between the trimmed V and J ends, which lost 8 bases and 0 bases, there was a span of 17 bases. The CDR3 DNA follows: TGTGCCAGCGGCCGCCAGCAGGACATGAACACTGAAGCTTTCTTT. Protein product: CASGRQQDMNTEAFF.

This clonotype was seen a single time. This rearrangement joins TRBV7-2 to TRBJ2-3; D may be TRBD2 (6 bases). In germline, CDR1 is SGHTA, CDR2 FQGNSA. Trimming left V 5 bases short and J 2 bases short, with 11 bases between. The CDR3 extends over 14 amino acids. Written as DNA, the CDR3 is TGTGCCAGCAGCCCTATGGACTACACAGATACGCAGTATTTT. Translation: CASSPMDYTDTQYF.

In its sample, this clonotype was seen once. The CDR3 carries no conserved terminal phenylalanine or tryptophan, so it likely arises from a read error. This chain links TRBV6-5 with TRBJ2-3, with D hard to call. The V gene lost 6 bases and the J gene lost 0 bases, with 13 bases spanning the gap. CDR1 and CDR2 (germline): MNHEY, SVGAGI. The CDR3 extends over 15 amino acids. DNA for the CDR3: TGTGCCAGCAGCCCCCGAGTGCGGAGCACAGATACGCAGTATCTT. Translating gives CASSPRVRSTDTQYL.

This clonotype was picked up one time. The V call is TRBV6-2 or TRBV6-3, the J call TRBJ2-1; maybe TRBD1 (7 bases). This CDR3 contains 15 residues. Germline values: CDR1 MNHEY, CDR2 SVGEGT. Trimming stripped 7 bases from V and 4 bases from J, with 17 bases between. CDR3 in DNA: TGTGCCAGCACCCCGGGGGACAGCCCTTACAATGAGCAGTTCTTC. Amino acid sequence: CASTPGDSPYNEQFF.

Comment on this clonotype: This may stem from a read error, because a much larger clone lies one nucleotide away. The chain joins TRBV28 to TRBJ1-1; no firm D call. Trimming took off 10 bases at V and 1 base at J, with 28 bases between the two ends. The germline V gene encodes CDR1 MDHEN and CDR2 SYDVKM. This CDR3 region has 18 residues. CDR3 loop: CAIRRVNRERDTNTEAFF. CDR3 nucleotide sequence: TGTGCCATCCGCCGAGTCAATCGGGAACGAGATACGAACACTGAAGCTTTCTTT.

The chain links TRBV7-2 to TRBJ2-1; 12 positions match TRBD1. V gave up 8 bases and J gave up 10 bases; unmatched junction bases: 9. Germline CDR1 SGHTA, CDR2 FQGNSA. The CDR3 contains 14 residues. CDR3 sequence reads: CASGPGQGAGEQFF. The CDR3 DNA reads TGTGCCAGCGGCCCGGGACAGGGGGCGGGAGAGCAGTTCTTC.

This clonotype was recorded once. A much larger clone differs by one base, so this may be a read error. The chain couples TRBV4-3 to TRBJ2-3; TRBD2 matches at 9 bases. Trimming at V came to 5 bases and at J to 8 bases, leaving 14 bases not matched to a gene. Germline CDR1 and CDR2: LGHNA and YSLEER. This CDR3 is 16 amino acids long. CDR3 sequence: CASSMGLAGSLATQYF. The DNA of the CDR3 is TGCGCCAGCAGCATGGGGCTAGCGGGGTCCCTAGCTACGCAGTATTTT.

The chain carries TRBV19 and TRBJ2-2; D possibly corresponds to TRBD1 (6 bases). The ends were cut back, 7 bases at V and 0 bases at J, with 12 bases in the middle. This CDR3 spans 15 amino acids. CDR1 and CDR2 (germline): LNHDA, SQIVND (reference sequence). As DNA, the CDR3 is TGTGCCAGTATGAGGGGGATCGCGAACACCGGGGAGCTGTTTTTT. Translated, it gives CASMRGIANTGELFF.

Points on this clonotype: One end of the junction fails to match germline, which may point to a read error. The chain carries TRBV30 and TRBJ2-7; D unclear. Germline lookup yields CDR1 GTSNPN and CDR2 SVGIG (reference sequence). This CDR3 is built from 12 residues. CDR3 region: CAWSVLGPDPVF. The CDR3 nucleotides read TGTGCCTGGAGTGTACTGGGTCCAGATCCGGTTTTC.

This clonotype showed up many times. This rearrangement joins TRBV5-6 to TRBJ2-7; 9 nucleotides agree with TRBD1. V gave up 1 base and J gave up 2 bases; unmatched junction bases: 7. The CDR3 sequence is 16 residues long. Germline V CDR1 and CDR2: SGHDT, YYEEEE. CDR3 coding DNA: TGTGCCAGCAGCTTGTCCTGGGACAGGGAGGCCTACGAGCAGTACTTC. Translated: CASSLSWDREAYEQYF. Complete variable domain (other parts from reference TRBV5-6 and TRBJ2-7): DAGVTQSPTHLIKTRGQQVTLRCSPKSGHDTVSWYQQALGQGPQFIFQYYEEEERQRGNFPDRFSGHQFPNYSSELNVNALLLGDSALYLCASSLSWDREAYEQYFGPGTRLTVT.

The V gene is TRBV6-5, the J gene TRBJ1-2; a possible D gene is TRBD1 (6 bases). Trimming left V 8 bases short and J 4 bases short, with 17 bases between. CDR1 is MNHEY and CDR2 is SVGAGI in the germline V gene. The CDR3 has 14 amino acids. The CDR3, as DNA: TGTGCCAGCTATCCCAGTTTGGACAGCTATGGCTACACCTTC. Translated, it gives CASYPSLDSYGYTF.

This clonotype was recorded at least ten times. The chain is built from TRBV6-6 and TRBJ2-3, with TRBD2 matching over 8 bases. With 0 bases clipped from V and 2 bases from J, the junction kept 13 bases outside the gene matches. CDR3 length: 19 residues. The germline gives CDR1 MNHNY, CDR2 SVGAGI (reference sequence). The CDR3 is CASSYSSFAFGGDTDTQYF. CDR3 DNA: TGTGCCAGCAGTTACTCGAGTTTTGCTTTCGGGGGGGACACAGATACGCAGTATTTT.

This clonotype has a count of ten or more. The genes are TRBV2 and TRBJ1-4, with D perhaps matching TRBD1 (5 bases). The germline V gene has CDR1 SNHLY and CDR2 FYNNEI. Trimming left V 3 bases short and J 4 bases short, with 9 bases between. This CDR3 contains 14 residues. The CDR3 coding sequence is TGTGCCAGCAGTGACGACAGTTTTAATGAAAAACTGTTTTTT. As protein: CASSDDSFNEKLFF.

Ten or more counts support this clonotype. The gene calls are TRBV14 and TRBJ2-3; tentatively, D is TRBD2 (5 bases). CDR3 length equals 16 residues. Germline CDR1 reads SGHDN; CDR2 reads FVKESK. V dropped 0 bases and J dropped 5 bases, with 15 bases sitting between them. CDR3 sequence: CASSQDRTPLIDTQYF. CDR3 bases: TGTGCCAGCAGCCAAGACAGGACTCCTCTCATAGATACGCAGTATTTT. The full variable domain, completed using reference TRBV14 and TRBJ2-3, is EAGVTQFPSHSVIEKGQTVTLRCDPISGHDNLYWYRRVMGKEIKFLLHFVKESKQDESGMPNNRFLAERTGGTYSTLKVQPAELEDSGVYFCASSQDRTPLIDTQYFGPGTRLTVL.

This clonotype has ten or more counts. The chain has TRBV5-4 and TRBJ1-2; D gene uncertain. Germline CDR1 reads SGHNT; CDR2 reads YYREEE (reference sequence). V lost 3 bases to trimming and J lost 2 bases, with 11 bases between them. This CDR3 is 14 amino acids long. CDR3 sequence (DNA): TGTGCCAGCAGCTGGGCCACAGCGAACTATGGCTACACCTTC. This gives the protein CASSWATANYGYTF.

The CDR3 protein is CASGTAGNTIYF. CDR3 DNA: TGTGCCAGCGGGACAGCCGGAAACACCATATATTTT. The V gene is TRBV9, the J gene TRBJ1-3; 7 bases are a match to TRBD1. CDR1 is SGDLS and CDR2 is YYNGEE in the germline V gene. V lost 7 bases, J lost 4 bases, and 2 bases stayed unmatched. This CDR3 contains 12 residues.

This clonotype was picked up many times. V is TRBV27 and J is TRBJ2-7; D not certain. V lost 4 bases, J lost 2 bases, and 9 bases lay in between. This CDR3 is built from 13 residues. Germline V gene lookup returns CDR1 MNHEY and CDR2 SMNVEV (reference sequence). In DNA, the CDR3 is TGTGCCAGCAGTTCCGGGCCCCCCTACGAGCAGTACTTC. Amino acids: CASSSGPPYEQYF.

J is TRBJ1-1 and V is TRBV19; no definite D call. The V gene's germline CDR1 is LNHDA and CDR2 SQIVND (reference sequence). This CDR3 spans 15 amino acids. Trimming stripped 6 bases from V and 2 bases from J, with 16 bases between. This chain's CDR3 is CASRPWAVGNTEAFF. CDR3 DNA sequence: TGTGCCAGTAGGCCCTGGGCCGTGGGAAACACTGAAGCTTTCTTT.

Only a few counts were recorded for this clonotype. The chain combines TRBV16 with TRBJ2-7, with a weak D call TRBD2 (6 bases). Germline-derived CDR1 and CDR2 are KGHSY and FQNENV. The V end was cut by 2 bases, the J end by 0 bases, with 8 bases between. CDR3 length equals 14 residues. This CDR3 reads CASSQGGASYEQYF. In DNA form, the CDR3 reads TGTGCCAGCAGCCAAGGAGGGGCCTCCTACGAGCAGTACTTC.